These 6 T cell receptor beta chains came from one sample sequenced in a study of lymphopenia after photon versus proton radiotherapy (dated by TCRdb to the late 2010s). Receptor libraries were prepared by the immunoSEQ multiplex PCR assay. TCRdb limited this immuneACCESS table to in-frame rearrangements with V and J called. A share of clones is missing; checked studies link under half to unresolved V genes, and the rest is unexplained. The sample table holds around 64,000 clones, of which around 92% were seen once. Clones ranked in the top ten supply about 2.2% of the sample. The source material was peripheral blood, sampled from a patient treated with photon-based radiotherapy. The receptors come from a middle-aged woman with cholangiocarcinoma.

V usage is TRBV5-1 and J usage is TRBJ2-1; D unresolved. Germline CDR1 is SGHRS and CDR2 is YFSETQ. The CDR3 has 12 amino acids. V was cut by 0 bases and J by 16 bases, with 14 bases left in between. CDR3 loop: CASSLDSIYLFF. As DNA, the CDR3 is TGCGCCAGCAGCTTGGACAGTATCTATCTTTTCTTC.

The chain combines TRBV7-3 with TRBJ2-3; weak D call: TRBD2 (6 bases). Germline CDR1 is SGHTA and CDR2 is FQGTGA. This CDR3 is built from 16 residues. V was trimmed by 8 bases and J by 3 bases, leaving 21 bases between them. CDR3 bases: TGTGCCAGCGACAGTGGGGAGGAAGTGAGGACAGATACGCAGTATTTT. Its translation is CASDSGEEVRTDTQYF.

This clone was observed a few times. The CDR3 spells CASSLVGPQHF. The CDR3 region has the DNA TGTGCCAGCAGCTTAGTGGGGCCCCAGCATTTT. The chain recombines TRBV7-9 with TRBJ1-5; the D is unclear. The germline V gene has CDR1 SEHNR and CDR2 FQNEAQ (reference sequence). The V end lost 1 base, the J end lost 9 bases, and 4 bases lay between the germline ends. This CDR3 region has 11 residues.

The chain is built from TRBV10-3 and TRBJ2-3; no clear D gene. The CDR3 length is 14 residues. With 0 bases removed from V and 0 bases from J, the gap between germline ends came to 4 bases. CDR1 is ENHRY, CDR2 SYGVKD, per germline. This CDR3 is CAISESASTDTQYF. DNA of the CDR3: TGTGCCATCAGTGAGTCGGCGAGCACAGATACGCAGTATTTT.

This chain joins TRBV10-3 and TRBJ2-1, with D maybe TRBD2 (5 bases). Trimming removed 3 bases at V and 5 bases at J, with 11 bases between. Germline CDR1 ENHRY, CDR2 SYGVKD. The CDR3 contains 14 residues. The CDR3 region has the DNA TGTGCCATCAGTGATGTTGAAGCGGACAATGAGCAGTTCTTC. Translating it yields CAISDVEADNEQFF.

V usage is TRBV29-1 and J usage is TRBJ2-1; possibly TRBD1 for D (5 bases). The germline V gene encodes CDR1 SQVTM and CDR2 ANQGSEA. The CDR3 sequence is 17 residues long. Trimming removed 0 bases at V and 7 bases at J, with 22 bases between. CDR3 amino acids: CSVEDLPGQGVWNEQFF. The CDR3 DNA reads as TGCAGCGTTGAAGATCTTCCGGGCCAGGGCGTTTGGAATGAGCAGTTCTTC.